Listed below are T cell receptor beta chains from one sample, sequenced in a study of graft-versus-host responses after intestinal transplantation. Generated by immunoSEQ multiplex PCR, the TCRdb table keeps only in-frame clones and is missing some. The repertoire holds under 45,000 clones, approximately 95% seen once, with less than 4% in the top ten. Here the sequenced sample was PBMCs, taken approximately 740 days after intestinal transplantation. Receptor source: a human patient who received an intestinal transplant, so some T cells may come from the graft donor. The CDR3 runs from the conserved cysteine through the conserved F or W. Each record gives: CDR3 length, D gene, clone size, V gene, J gene, CDR3 protein, CDR3 DNA. A D gene is named only where the DNA matches it firmly. Clone size appears in some rows only: once, few, many, or a class for an expanded clone.

16	.	.	TRBV2	TRBJ1-6	CASSDRGSSYNSPLHF	TGTGCCAGCAGTGATCGGGGAAGCTCCTATAATTCACCCCTCCACTTT
15	TRBD1	.	TRBV5-1	TRBJ1-1	CASSFQGQSNTEAFF	TGCGCCAGCAGCTTCCAGGGACAGTCTAACACTGAAGCTTTCTTT
15	.	.	TRBV6-5	TRBJ1-2	CASSYVPTSSGGYTF	TGTGCCAGCAGTTACGTCCCCACCTCATCGGGGGGCTACACCTTC
14	TRBD2	.	TRBV4-2	TRBJ2-1	CASRGELADNEQFF	TGTGCCAGCAGGGGGGAACTAGCGGACAATGAGCAGTTCTTC
12	.	.	TRBV5-5	TRBJ1-3	CASSSYGNTIYF	TGTGCCAGCAGCTCATATGGAAACACCATATATTTT
15	.	.	TRBV27	TRBJ2-1	CASSFSGAIYNEQFF	TGTGCCAGCAGTTTCTCTGGGGCTATCTACAATGAGCAGTTCTTC
15	.	.	TRBV7-9	TRBJ2-5	CASSLNGQRQETQYF	TGTGCCAGCAGCTTAAACGGACAGCGACAAGAGACCCAGTACTTC
14	TRBD1	once	TRBV6-5	TRBJ2-7	CASSYQTGGSEQYF	TGTGCCAGCAGTTATCAGACAGGGGGCAGCGAGCAGTACTTC
13	.	.	TRBV28	TRBJ1-5	CASSWGSNQPQHF	TGTGCCAGCAGTTGGGGGAGCAATCAGCCCCAGCATTTT
14	.	.	TRBV5-1	TRBJ1-1	CATSLSTGNTEAFF	TGCGCCACCAGTCTCTCGACGGGGAACACTGAAGCTTTCTTT
13	.	.	TRBV29-1	TRBJ1-2	CSVVRILTYGYTF	TGCAGCGTTGTGAGGATTCTCACCTATGGCTACACCTTC
18	TRBD2	.	TRBV15	TRBJ2-4	CATSRVGIAGEFENIQYF	TGTGCCACCAGCAGAGTAGGGATAGCGGGAGAATTTGAAAACATTCAGTACTTC
16	TRBD2	once	TRBV7-9	TRBJ2-1	CASSPSGSGSYNEQFF	TGTGCCAGCAGCCCTAGCGGGAGCGGCTCCTACAATGAGCAGTTCTTC
15	TRBD1	.	TRBV19	TRBJ1-5	CASSTRDRDNQPQHF	TGTGCCAGTAGCACCCGGGACAGGGACAATCAGCCCCAGCATTTT
17	.	.	TRBV10-3	TRBJ2-7	CAISESTEAGVTYEQYF	TGTGCCATCAGTGAGTCGACGGAGGCAGGGGTGACCTACGAGCAGTACTTC
13	.	.	TRBV7-3	TRBJ2-5	CASSPTRQETQYF	TGTGCCAGCAGCCCGACACGTCAAGAGACCCAGTACTTC
14	.	once	TRBV27	TRBJ1-5	CASNKQGGNQPQHF	TGTGCCAGCAATAAGCAAGGGGGCAATCAGCCCCAGCATTTT
13	.	.	TRBV11-2	TRBJ2-7	CASSLGPSYEQYF	TGTGCCAGCAGCTTAGGCCCCTCCTACGAGCAGTACTTC
15	.	.	TRBV7-9	TRBJ2-2	CASSLASGRAGELFF	TGTGCCAGCAGCTTAGCCTCCGGGCGGGCCGGGGAGCTGTTTTTT
14	.	.	TRBV6-5	TRBJ1-4	CASSYSGYREALFF	TGTGCCAGCAGTTACTCTGGCTACAGGGAAGCACTGTTTTTT
17	TRBD2	.	TRBV6-4	TRBJ2-6	CASSETAGVTGANVLTF	TGTGCCAGCAGTGAAACCGCGGGAGTCACTGGGGCCAACGTCCTGACTTTC
11	.	.	TRBV7-2	TRBJ2-5	CASSLFETQYF	TGTGCCAGCAGCTTATTTGAGACCCAGTACTTC
15	.	.	TRBV15	TRBJ1-2	CATSRDGNRERGYTF	TGTGCCACCAGCAGAGACGGAAACAGGGAACGCGGCTACACCTTC
15	.	.	TRBV27	TRBJ2-1	CASRGGGTIYNEQFF	TGTGCCAGCAGGGGCGGCGGGACAATTTACAATGAGCAGTTCTTC
15	TRBD1	.	TRBV2	TRBJ2-3	CASSSRQGSTDTQYF	TGTGCCAGCAGTTCAAGACAGGGAAGCACAGATACGCAGTATTTT
14	.	.	TRBV6-5	TRBJ1-1	CASARASGGTEAFF	TGTGCCAGCGCCCGGGCCTCAGGAGGGACTGAAGCTTTCTTT
13	.	.	TRBV29-1	TRBJ2-1	CSVEGFALNEQFF	TGCAGCGTTGAGGGCTTTGCTCTCAATGAGCAGTTCTTC